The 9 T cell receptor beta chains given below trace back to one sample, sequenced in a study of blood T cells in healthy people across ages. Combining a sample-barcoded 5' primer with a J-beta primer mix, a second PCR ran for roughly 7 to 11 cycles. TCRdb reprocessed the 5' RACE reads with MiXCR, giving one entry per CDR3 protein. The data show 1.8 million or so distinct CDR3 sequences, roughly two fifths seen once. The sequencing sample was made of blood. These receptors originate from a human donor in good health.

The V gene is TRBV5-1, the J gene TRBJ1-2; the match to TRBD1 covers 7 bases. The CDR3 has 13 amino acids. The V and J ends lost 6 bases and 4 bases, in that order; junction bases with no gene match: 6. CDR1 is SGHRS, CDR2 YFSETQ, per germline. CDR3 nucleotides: TGCGCCAGCACCCTGGGACAGACCTATGGCTACACCTTC. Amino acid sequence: CASTLGQTYGYTF. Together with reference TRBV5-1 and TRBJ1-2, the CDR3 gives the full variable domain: KAGVTQTPRYLIKTRGQQVTLSCSPISGHRSVSWYQQTPGQGLQFLFEYFSETQRNKGNFPGRFSGRQFSNSRSEMNVSTLELGDSALYLCASTLGQTYGYTFGSGTRLTVV.

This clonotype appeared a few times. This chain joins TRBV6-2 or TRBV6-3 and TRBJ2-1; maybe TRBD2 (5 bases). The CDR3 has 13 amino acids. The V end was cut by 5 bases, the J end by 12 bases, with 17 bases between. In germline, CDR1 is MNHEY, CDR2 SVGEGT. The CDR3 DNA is TGTGCCAGCAGTGACTACAAAGTTTCGGGGCAGTTCTTC. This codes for CASSDYKVSGQFF.

The CDR3 reads CASTSGGSSYNEQFF. CDR3 nucleotides: TGCGCCAGCACGTCAGGTGGTAGCTCCTACAATGAGCAGTTCTTC. The chain carries TRBV5-1 and TRBJ2-1; D uncertain. V was clipped by 6 bases and J by 0 bases, with 13 bases between them. CDR1 and CDR2 (germline): SGHRS, YFSETQ. This CDR3 contains 15 residues. The full variable domain, its missing parts supplied by reference TRBV5-1 and TRBJ2-1, is KAGVTQTPRYLIKTRGQQVTLSCSPISGHRSVSWYQQTPGQGLQFLFEYFSETQRNKGNFPGRFSGRQFSNSRSEMNVSTLELGDSALYLCASTSGGSSYNEQFFGPGTRLTVL.

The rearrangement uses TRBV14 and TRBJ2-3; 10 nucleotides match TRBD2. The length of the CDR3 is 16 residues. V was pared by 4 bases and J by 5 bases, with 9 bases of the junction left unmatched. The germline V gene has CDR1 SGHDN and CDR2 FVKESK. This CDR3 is CASSPHMGLALDTQYF. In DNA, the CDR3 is TGTGCCAGCAGCCCGCATATGGGACTAGCGCTAGATACGCAGTATTTT.

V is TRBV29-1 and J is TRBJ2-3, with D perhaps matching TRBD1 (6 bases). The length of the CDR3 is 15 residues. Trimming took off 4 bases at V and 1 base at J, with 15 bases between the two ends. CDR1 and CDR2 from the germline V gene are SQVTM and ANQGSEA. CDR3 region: CSVVSGQHRTDTQYF. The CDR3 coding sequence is TGCAGCGTTGTCAGCGGACAGCATCGCACAGATACGCAGTATTTT.

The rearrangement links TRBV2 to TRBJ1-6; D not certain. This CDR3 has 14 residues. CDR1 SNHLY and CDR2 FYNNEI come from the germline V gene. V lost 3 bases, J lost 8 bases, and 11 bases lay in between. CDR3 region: CASSEGVSYSPLHF. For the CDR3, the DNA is TGTGCCAGCAGTGAGGGAGTCAGTTATTCACCCCTCCACTTT.

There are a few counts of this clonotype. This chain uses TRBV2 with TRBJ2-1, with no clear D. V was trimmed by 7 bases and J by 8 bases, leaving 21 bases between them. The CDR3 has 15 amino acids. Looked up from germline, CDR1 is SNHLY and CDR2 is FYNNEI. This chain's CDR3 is CASNPANPAFYEQFF. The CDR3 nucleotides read TGTGCCAGCAATCCAGCTAACCCTGCGTTTTATGAGCAGTTCTTC. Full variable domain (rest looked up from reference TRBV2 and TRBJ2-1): EPEVTQTPSHQVTQMGQEVILRCVPISNHLYFYWYRQILGQKVEFLVSFYNNEISEKSEIFDDQFSVERPDGSNFTLKIRSTKLEDSAMYFCASNPANPAFYEQFFGPGTRLTVL.

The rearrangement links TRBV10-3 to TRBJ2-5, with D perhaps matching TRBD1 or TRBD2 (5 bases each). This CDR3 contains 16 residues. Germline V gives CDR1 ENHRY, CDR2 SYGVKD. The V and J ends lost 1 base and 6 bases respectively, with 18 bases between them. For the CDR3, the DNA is TGTGCCATCAGTGAGTGGGACGACTCCACCGGGAAGACCCAGTACTTC. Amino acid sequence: CAISEWDDSTGKTQYF.

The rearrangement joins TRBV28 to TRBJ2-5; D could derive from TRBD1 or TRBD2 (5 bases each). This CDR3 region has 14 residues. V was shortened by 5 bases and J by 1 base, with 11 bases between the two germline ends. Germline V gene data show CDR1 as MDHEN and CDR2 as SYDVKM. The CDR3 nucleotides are TGTGCCAGCAGTACCGGGACGTTCCAAGAGACCCAGTACTTC. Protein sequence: CASSTGTFQETQYF.